Here is one T cell receptor (beta chain) with its context. The sample carries other DNA sequences with the same CDR3. The germline V gene encodes CDR1 DFQATT and CDR2 SNEGSKA (reference sequence). Losses at the gene ends were 6 bases for V and 5 bases for J; bases not matched to a gene: 2. The CDR3 runs 11 residues. The data originate from a study of blood T cell repertoires in COVID-19. Produced via immunoSEQ multiplex PCR; TCRdb's table is partial and in-frame only. Counted here are 150,000 to 200,000 clones, 82% occurring once; the ten biggest clones make up roughly 8.1%. This TCR was recovered from a woman in her seventies with acute or convalescent COVID-19. The chain has TRBV20-1 and TRBJ2-3; TRBD1 matches 7 bases. Specimen: peripheral blood. CDR3 residues: CSAHRGDTQYF. The CDR3 DNA is TGCAGTGCCCACAGGGGAGATACGCAGTATTTT.